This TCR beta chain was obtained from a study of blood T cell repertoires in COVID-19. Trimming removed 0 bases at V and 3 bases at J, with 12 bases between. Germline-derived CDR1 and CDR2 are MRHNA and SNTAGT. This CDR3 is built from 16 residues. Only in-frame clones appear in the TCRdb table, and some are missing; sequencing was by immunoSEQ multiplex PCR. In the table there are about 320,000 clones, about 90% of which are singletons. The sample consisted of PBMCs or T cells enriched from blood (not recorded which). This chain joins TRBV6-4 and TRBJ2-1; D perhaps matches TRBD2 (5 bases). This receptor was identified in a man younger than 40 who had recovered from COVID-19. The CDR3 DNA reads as TGTGCCAGCAGTGACTCGAGTCTAGCCGACTACAATGAGCAGTTCTTC. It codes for CASSDSSLADYNEQFF.